This T cell receptor beta chain was recovered during a study of T cell responses to AZD1222 COVID-19 vaccine (dated by TCRdb to the early 2020s). In terms of the full investigation: AZD1222 recipients with second doses at about 4 weeks or about 12 weeks were pooled, because spike-specific TCR depth and breadth did not differ between schedules. TCR sequencing covered 230 to 250 trial participants: 200 to 220 given two doses of AZD1222 and about 26 given two doses of MenACWY control vaccine. Enrollment into the trials was organized by age into subgroups of 18-55, 56-69 and 70-plus years, and those subgroups contained roughly 160, 29 and 62 TCR-sequenced participants, respectively.

As to this clone: Its specific antigen is unknown. There are no base qualities to consult, and no much larger clone falls within one base.

V loses 5 bases of germline sequence and J loses 5 bases, and the interval between the two ends is 17 bases. The CDR3 sequence holds 15 residues, the cysteine and phenylalanine included. CDR3 DNA is the only sequence kept; it has 45 bases, read in frame from the first base. The germline V gene yields SGHRS for CDR1 and YFSETQ for CDR2. The CDR3 regions of human TCRbeta chains were analyzed by immunosequencing. Under the source paper's analysis protocol: Repertoire TCRs were checked for matches against a reference library of SARS-CoV-2-specific TCRs that had been generated using the MIRA antigen-specificity platform. Breadth meant the fraction of unique TCRs that were SARS-CoV-2-associated, whereas depth meant the fraction of total T cells that were SARS-CoV-2-associated. Using the MIRA data, each spike-specific TCR was mapped to the spike region that the TCR reacts to and placed in a CD4 or CD8 class. Log10-transformed breadth and depth values were compared by one-way ANOVA with Sidak's multiple comparisons tests. TCRdb obtained this table from immuneACCESS and retained in-frame rearrangements with V and J assigned. These tables miss some clones; where compared with another copy, unresolved V genes account for less than half of the shortfall, and the remainder is unexplained. The DNA was the basis for D and trimming; V, J and clone size are from that table. Counted in this sample were about 110,000 clones; 86% of them appeared once. The ten largest clonotypes hold about 3.5% of the sample.

Beyond this particular receptor, the publication reports: Participants were mostly white British, with more females than males. The authors suggested clonal diversity may have been underestimated. Epitopes outside the regions mutated in the B.1.351 and B.1.1.7 variants were reportedly recognized by nearly half of the unique spike-specific TCRs. No day 14 peak-response samples were available, so repertoires were characterized only after the peak T cell response. Conclusions about previously exposed vaccinees are limited, since just 5 or 6 AZD1222 recipients were seropositive for SARS-CoV-2 at baseline. The vaccine-associated CD4 TCRs covered the entire spike protein, and the dominant responses fell in regions 160-218 and 743-854. The 56-69-year group was small, and its depth increase did not reach significance, likely because of low power. After two AZD1222 doses, both the breadth and the depth of spike-specific TCRs were significantly higher than at day 0 and than in MenACWY recipients.

The time point label of this sample denotes: baseline before first vaccination. The vaccinee samples were drawn from two UK trials, COV001 and COV002, one of which was a single-blind randomized controlled phase 2/3 trial testing AZD1222 (ChAdOx1 nCoV-19) in healthy adults. For TCRbeta chain sequencing, PBMC samples from trial participants were taken at day 0 and at day 28 after the second dose. The chain couples TRBV5-1 to TRBJ1-5; the D segment could be TRBD1, given 6 matching bases. This clonotype was sampled from an adult in good health. The source material was peripheral blood, sampled on day 0 of AZD1222 vaccination. The DNA sequence reads TGCGCCAGCAGGCGGGGGGCGGAAGACGATCAGCCCCAGCATTTT. This yields the protein CASRRGAEDDQPQHF.